These T cell receptor beta chains were read from a single sample in a study of response to subunit inactivated influenza vaccine. A single record per CDR3 protein comes from TCRdb applying MiXCR to the RT-PCR reads. The sample holds about 700,000 distinct CDR3 sequences, approximately 15% seen once. The input for sequencing was PBMCs from blood, taken approximately 15 days before vaccination. The receptor source for this set is a man in his forties or fifties who received an inactivated influenza vaccine. CDR3s leave out the opening cysteine and the closing phenylalanine or tryptophan. Fields, in order: J gene, V gene, CDR3 protein.

TRBJ2-1 TRBV7-8 ASSLASGRYNEQF
TRBJ1-6 TRBV20-1 SARKGTVNSPLH
TRBJ2-5 TRBV6-1 ASSEGSSGSRLETQY
TRBJ2-7 TRBV14 ASSPGLYRGSYEQY
TRBJ2-7 TRBV7-9 ASSYSTSGVTYEQY
TRBJ1-1 TRBV21-1 ASSKPGRLKMVTEAF
TRBJ1-1 TRBV3-1 ASSQQGQNTEAF
TRBJ1-5 TRBV18 ASSPGTDSNQPQH
TRBJ2-7 TRBV2 ASSDSGQKGGEQY
TRBJ2-1 TRBV11-1 ASSYPPYNEQF
TRBJ1-1 TRBV29-1 SVIGNTEAF
TRBJ2-1 TRBV20-1 SARGGQGPNEQF
TRBJ2-1 TRBV19 ATERGRGGEQF
TRBJ2-7 TRBV7-2 ASSLASTGLGEQY
TRBJ2-5 TRBV12-3/TRBV12-4 ASSFLTWSKTQY
TRBJ1-1 TRBV6-1 ASTPGQGAKNTEAF
TRBJ2-1 TRBV7-2 ASSLGRTFEQF
TRBJ1-2 TRBV4-1 ASSQRQGALGYGYT
TRBJ1-6 TRBV20-1 SASPNIESPLH
TRBJ2-1 TRBV6-5 ASSYSAGGDQF
TRBJ2-7 TRBV6-5 ASSYSGGGDYEQY
TRBJ2-7 TRBV4-2 ASSQGGLASRGDYEQY
TRBJ2-7 TRBV4-2 ASRLRDRTDEQY
TRBJ2-5 TRBV4-2 ASSQELGGREQETQY
TRBJ1-2 TRBV12-3/TRBV12-4 ASSFGAYGYT
TRBJ2-7 TRBV7-2 ASSQGEFLEAYEQY
TRBJ2-7 TRBV6-6 ASSYSLAEQY
TRBJ2-1 TRBV7-2 ASSHLDSGAYNEQF
TRBJ2-2 TRBV27 ASSAMSGLGELF
TRBJ1-1 TRBV9 ASSVGTVQNTEAF
TRBJ2-1 TRBV4-3 ASSQVSGGAIYNEQF
TRBJ1-1 TRBV6-1 ASRPGLGTEAF
TRBJ1-6 TRBV9 ASSVTGTANSPLH
TRBJ2-1 TRBV6-2/TRBV6-3 ASSSIRDRGPVGQF
TRBJ2-1 TRBV11-2 ASSPDPGSGQF
TRBJ1-1 TRBV7-2 ASSLYERTNTEAF
TRBJ1-6 TRBV4-3 ASSQDLVGTGLNSPLH
TRBJ1-6 TRBV7-9 ASSFGTFVDSPLH
TRBJ2-7 TRBV7-4 ASSFPSSNLNPVPSRQGPYEQY
TRBJ1-1 TRBV7-2 ASSLMQANTEAF
TRBJ2-3 TRBV27 ASSLSRASGGSTDTQY
TRBJ1-1 TRBV5-5 ASSLFSGEGEAF
TRBJ2-3 TRBV20-1 SAVGSESQY
TRBJ2-5 TRBV10-3 AITPSPQETQY
TRBJ2-1 TRBV2 ASSEALAGGEVQF
TRBJ2-1 TRBV4-3 ASSQEVASDQQF
TRBJ2-2 TRBV5-1 ASSLPGLANTGELF
TRBJ2-2 TRBV11-3 ASSMGQGSPGELF
TRBJ2-1 TRBV6-2/TRBV6-3 ASSYATGTSGSHEQF
TRBJ1-5 TRBV6-8 ASSYSMEPYSIQPQH
TRBJ1-5 TRBV6-2/TRBV6-3 ASSYPRWRNQPQH